This T cell receptor (beta chain) was identified in a study of blood T cell repertoires in COVID-19. Study information: PBMCs, B-cell-depleted T cells, or T cells were the source of the cDNA or gDNA that made up the material.

The V end was cut by 0 bases, the J end by 3 bases, with 8 bases between. The CDR3 is 15 residues long. The germline V gene encodes CDR1 LNHDA and CDR2 SQIVND (reference sequence). This table comes from immunoSEQ multiplex PCR, and its TCRdb copy is limited to in-frame clones, with some not included. The table records roughly 340,000 clones, more than 75% of them present only once. The sample consisted of peripheral blood. The gene calls are TRBV19 and TRBJ2-2; D not certain. This sequence originates from a woman in her forties or fifties with COVID-19, enrolled during active disease. The DNA of the CDR3 is TGTGCCAGTAGTATAGACCGTCGGGACACCGGGGAGCTGTTTTTT. Its protein is CASSIDRRDTGELFF.